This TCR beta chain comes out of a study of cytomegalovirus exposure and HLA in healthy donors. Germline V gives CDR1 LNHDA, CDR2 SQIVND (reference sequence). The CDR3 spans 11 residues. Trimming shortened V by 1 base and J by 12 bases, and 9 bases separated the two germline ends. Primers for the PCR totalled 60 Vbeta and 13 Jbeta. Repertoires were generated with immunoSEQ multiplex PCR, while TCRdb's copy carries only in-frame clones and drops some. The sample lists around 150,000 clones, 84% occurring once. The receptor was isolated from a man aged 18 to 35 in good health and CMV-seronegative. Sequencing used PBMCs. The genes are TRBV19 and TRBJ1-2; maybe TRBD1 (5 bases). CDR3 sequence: CASSIAGKNTF. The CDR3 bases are TGTGCCAGTAGTATAGCAGGGAAGAACACCTTC.